This T cell receptor (beta chain) was recorded in a study of blood T cell repertoires in COVID-19. Study background: From the United States, Italy and Spain came samples of acute and convalescent COVID-19. Sample material is recorded as cDNA or gDNA derived from T cells, B-cell-depleted T cells, or PBMCs.

Trimming left V 1 base short and J 0 bases short, with 15 bases between. CDR1 and CDR2 (germline): MGHRA, YSYEKL. The length of the CDR3 is 17 residues. The authors' processing: Amplified reference gene primers provided the basis for estimating nucleated cell counts. Repertoires were generated with immunoSEQ multiplex PCR, while TCRdb's copy carries only in-frame clones and drops some. V and J calls and clone size come straight from that table; D and trimming were deduced from the DNA. The table has about 210,000 clones, 92% seen once. This clone has more than one count but fewer than ten. The source material was peripheral blood. The chain couples TRBV4-1 to TRBJ1-2, with no clear D. The TCR comes from a man between 25 and 39 years old with acute or convalescent COVID-19. The CDR3 is CASSQGALIRSNYGYTF. The CDR3 coding sequence is TGCGCCAGCAGCCAAGGGGCCTTAATTAGATCTAACTATGGCTACACCTTC.